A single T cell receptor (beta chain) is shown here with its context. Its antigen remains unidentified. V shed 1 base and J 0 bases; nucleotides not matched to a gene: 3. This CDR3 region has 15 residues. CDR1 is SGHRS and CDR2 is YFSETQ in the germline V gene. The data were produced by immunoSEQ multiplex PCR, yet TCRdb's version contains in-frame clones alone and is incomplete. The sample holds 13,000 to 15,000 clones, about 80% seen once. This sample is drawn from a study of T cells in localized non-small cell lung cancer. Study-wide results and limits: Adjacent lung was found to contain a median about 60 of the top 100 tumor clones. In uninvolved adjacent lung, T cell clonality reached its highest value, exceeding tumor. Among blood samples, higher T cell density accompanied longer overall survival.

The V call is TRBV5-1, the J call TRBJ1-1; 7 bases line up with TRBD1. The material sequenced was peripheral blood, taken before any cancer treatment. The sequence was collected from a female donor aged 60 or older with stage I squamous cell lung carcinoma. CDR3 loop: CASSLQGGMNTEAFF. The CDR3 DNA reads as TGCGCCAGCAGCTTGCAGGGGGGGATGAACACTGAAGCTTTCTTT.